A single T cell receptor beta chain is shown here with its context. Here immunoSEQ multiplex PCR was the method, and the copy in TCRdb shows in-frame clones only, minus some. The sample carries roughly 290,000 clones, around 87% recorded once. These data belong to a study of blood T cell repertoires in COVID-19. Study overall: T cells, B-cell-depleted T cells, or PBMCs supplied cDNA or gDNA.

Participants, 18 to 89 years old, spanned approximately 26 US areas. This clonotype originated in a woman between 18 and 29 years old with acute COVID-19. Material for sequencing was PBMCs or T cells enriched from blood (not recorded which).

The CDR3 sequence: CASSLRRGLAGGGELFF. The CDR3 nucleotides read TGTGCCAGCAGCTTAAGGCGGGGACTAGCGGGAGGGGGGGAGCTGTTTTTT. The genes are TRBV7-8 and TRBJ2-2, with 16 bases fitting TRBD2. There are 17 residues in the CDR3. Germline loops: CDR1 SGHVS, CDR2 FQNEAQ. The J segment lost 8 bases and the V segment lost 2 bases, leaving 5 bases of the junction unmatched. Together with reference TRBV7-8 and TRBJ2-2, the CDR3 gives the full variable domain: GAGVSQSPRYKVAKRGQDVALRCDPISGHVSLFWYQQALGQGPEFLTYFQNEAQLDKSGLPSDRFFAERPEGSVSTLKIQRTQQEDSAVYLCASSLRRGLAGGGELFFGEGSRLTVL.